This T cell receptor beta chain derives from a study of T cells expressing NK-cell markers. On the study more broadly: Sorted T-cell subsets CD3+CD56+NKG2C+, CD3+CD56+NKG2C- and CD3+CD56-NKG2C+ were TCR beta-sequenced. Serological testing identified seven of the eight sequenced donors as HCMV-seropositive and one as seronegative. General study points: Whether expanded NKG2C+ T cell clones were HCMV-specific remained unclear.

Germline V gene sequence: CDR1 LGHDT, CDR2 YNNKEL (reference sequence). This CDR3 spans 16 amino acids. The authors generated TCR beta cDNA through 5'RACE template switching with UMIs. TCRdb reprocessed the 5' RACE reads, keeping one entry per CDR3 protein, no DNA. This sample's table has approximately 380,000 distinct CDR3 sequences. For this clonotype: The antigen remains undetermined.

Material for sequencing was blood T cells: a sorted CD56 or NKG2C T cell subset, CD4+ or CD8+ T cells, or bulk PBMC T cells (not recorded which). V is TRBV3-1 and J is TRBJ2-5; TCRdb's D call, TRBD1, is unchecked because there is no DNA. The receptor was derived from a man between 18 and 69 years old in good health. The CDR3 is CASSRIPTGGQETQYF.